A selection of T cell receptor beta chains follows, all from one sample in a study of neurological immune-mediated disorders. TCRdb reanalysed the 5' RACE reads using MiXCR and keeps one entry per CDR3 protein. Of some 89,000 distinct CDR3 sequences in the sample, about 4% were seen once. The sequencing input was PBMCs. These receptor sequences come from a woman aged 60-75 years with multiple sclerosis. Both conserved end residues are part of each CDR3. Clone size, where shown, is once, few, many, or a class for clones that have expanded.

clone_size	v_call	j_call	cdr3_length	cdr3_aa
-	TRBV7-2	TRBJ1-1	14	CASSSDTVNTEAFF
many	TRBV5-1	TRBJ1-2	13	CASSLGQGNGYTF
many	TRBV20-1	TRBJ1-1	16	CSASSLGDTLNTEAFF
many	TRBV15	TRBJ1-2	13	CATSRGGRDGYTF
many	TRBV20-1	TRBJ2-2	14	CSASVQGKIGELFF
many	TRBV5-1	TRBJ2-7	15	CASSLVGGGFYEQYF
many	TRBV20-1	TRBJ1-1	14	CSARVPGINTEAFF
many	TRBV20-1	TRBJ1-3	16	CSARDPQTGTGNTIYF
many	TRBV3-1	TRBJ2-2	18	CASSQAPPGTPNTGELFF
many	TRBV20-1	TRBJ2-7	12	CSARVTSQDQYF
many	TRBV27	TRBJ2-4	15	CASSLYYTWGYIQYF
many	TRBV12-3/TRBV12-4	TRBJ1-2	15	CASSPSPGDLYGYTF
many	TRBV6-1	TRBJ1-5	19	CASSEAHRGLLLGNQPQHF
many	TRBV20-1	TRBJ1-5	14	CSARDLSGGQPQHF
many	TRBV7-9	TRBJ2-3	11	CASVSGNTQYF
many	TRBV20-1	TRBJ2-5	16	CSASARDRGIQETQYF
many	TRBV27	TRBJ2-7	14	CASSLIGQSYEQYF
many	TRBV27	TRBJ2-1	11	CATWSYNEQFF
-	TRBV7-9	TRBJ1-2	14	CASSSGQGDYGYTF
many	TRBV20-1	TRBJ1-6	15	CSAREGSSYNSPLHF
many	TRBV20-1	TRBJ1-2	14	CSASPGQGVGGYTF
few	TRBV20-1	TRBJ2-3	14	CSANLAGNTDTQYF
many	TRBV7-9	TRBJ1-1	16	CASSPPPGPEGTEAFF
-	TRBV11-3	TRBJ2-2	17	CASSRTSGVLNTGELFF
many	TRBV6-5	TRBJ2-7	13	CASSPGTKKEQYF
many	TRBV18	TRBJ1-1	14	CASSPPRGNTEAFF
many	TRBV6-5	TRBJ2-2	16	CASSYSANPNTGELFF
many	TRBV28	TRBJ2-7	13	CASIRGGRGEQYF
many	TRBV11-2	TRBJ2-1	16	CASSPGAGNTYNEQFF
many	TRBV28	TRBJ1-2	16	CASSDQLGKENYGYTF
many	TRBV5-1	TRBJ2-5	16	CASSPPNSGGAETQYF
many	TRBV7-9	TRBJ1-2	13	CASSGQGHYGYTF
many	TRBV20-1	TRBJ2-5	12	CSAMEGQVTQYF
many	TRBV24-1	TRBJ2-3	15	CATSESGGSTDTQYF
many	TRBV28	TRBJ2-7	15	CASTLPGTGVHEQYF
many	TRBV5-6	TRBJ1-5	13	CASSLSDNQPQHF
many	TRBV3-1	TRBJ1-4	17	CASSQVNRGNANEKLFF
many	TRBV20-1	TRBJ1-2	14	CSAPPMGTQAVYTF
many	TRBV20-1	TRBJ2-3	15	CSAGGTGGLTDTQYF
many	TRBV20-1	TRBJ2-1	15	CSASALAGGGNEQFF
many	TRBV7-9	TRBJ2-5	16	CASSLVRPVTGETQYF
many	TRBV5-1	TRBJ1-2	18	CASSLMQGASENHYGYTF
many	TRBV15	TRBJ2-7	12	CATSRQDHEQYF
many	TRBV11-2	TRBJ2-7	17	CASSLDRGSGVSYEQYF
many	TRBV7-2	TRBJ2-3	18	CASSLAPGTSGATDTQYF
many	TRBV5-1	TRBJ1-1	16	CASRRGAGARNTEAFF
many	TRBV11-2	TRBJ2-3	12	CASSPYTDTQYF
many	TRBV28	TRBJ1-1	14	CASSRTRRGTEAFF
many	TRBV5-1	TRBJ1-4	15	CASSPDLGGNEKLFF
-	TRBV4-1	TRBJ2-5	16	CANSQGFSMGFETQYF
many	TRBV3-1	TRBJ2-7	13	CASSLLTSSEQYF
many	TRBV29-1	TRBJ1-5	12	CSVGGWGQPQHF
many	TRBV6-1	TRBJ2-3	13	CASSEGRTDTQYF
-	TRBV4-1	TRBJ2-6	18	CASSHGLGPISGANVLTF